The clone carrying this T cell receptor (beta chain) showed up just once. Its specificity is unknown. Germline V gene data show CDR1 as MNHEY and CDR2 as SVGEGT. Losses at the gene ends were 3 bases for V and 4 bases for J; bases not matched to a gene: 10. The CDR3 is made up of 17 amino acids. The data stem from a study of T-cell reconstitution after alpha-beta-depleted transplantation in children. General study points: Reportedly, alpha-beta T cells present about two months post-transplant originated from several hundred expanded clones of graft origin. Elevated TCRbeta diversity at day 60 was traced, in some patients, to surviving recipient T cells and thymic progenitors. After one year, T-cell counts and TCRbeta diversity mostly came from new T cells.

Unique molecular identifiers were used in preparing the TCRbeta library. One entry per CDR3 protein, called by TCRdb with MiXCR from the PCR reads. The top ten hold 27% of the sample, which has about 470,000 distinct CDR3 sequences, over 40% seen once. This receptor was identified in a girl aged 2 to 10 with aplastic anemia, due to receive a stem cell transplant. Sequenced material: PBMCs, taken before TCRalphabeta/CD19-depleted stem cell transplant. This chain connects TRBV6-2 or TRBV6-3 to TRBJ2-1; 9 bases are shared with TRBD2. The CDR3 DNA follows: TGTGCCAGCAGTTATAGTCTTCTAGCGGGGAGATACAATGAGCAGTTCTTC. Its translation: CASSYSLLAGRYNEQFF.